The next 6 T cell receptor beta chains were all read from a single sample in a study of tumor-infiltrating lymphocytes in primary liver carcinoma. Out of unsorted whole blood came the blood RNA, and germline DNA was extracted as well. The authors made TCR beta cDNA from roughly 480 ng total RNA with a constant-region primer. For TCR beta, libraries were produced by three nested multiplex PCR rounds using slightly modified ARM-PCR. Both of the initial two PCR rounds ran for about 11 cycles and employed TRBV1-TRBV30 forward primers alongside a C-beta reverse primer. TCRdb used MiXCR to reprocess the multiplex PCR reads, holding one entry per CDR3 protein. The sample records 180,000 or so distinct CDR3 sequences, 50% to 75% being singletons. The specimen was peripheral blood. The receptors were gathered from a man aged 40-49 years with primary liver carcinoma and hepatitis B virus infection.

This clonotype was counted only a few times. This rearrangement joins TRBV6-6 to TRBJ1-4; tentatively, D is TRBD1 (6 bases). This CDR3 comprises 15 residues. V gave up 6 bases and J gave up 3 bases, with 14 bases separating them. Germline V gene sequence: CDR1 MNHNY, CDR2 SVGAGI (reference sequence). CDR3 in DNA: TGTGCCAGCAGACCACAGGGAACGGCTAATGAAAAACTGTTTTTT. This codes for CASRPQGTANEKLFF.

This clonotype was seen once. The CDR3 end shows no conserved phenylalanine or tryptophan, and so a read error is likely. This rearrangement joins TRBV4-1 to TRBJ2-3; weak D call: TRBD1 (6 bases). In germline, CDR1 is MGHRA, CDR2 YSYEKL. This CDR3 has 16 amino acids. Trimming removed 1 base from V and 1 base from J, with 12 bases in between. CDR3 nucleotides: TGCGCCAGCAGCCAAGCGTACAACAGGGGCACAGATACGCAGTATTAT. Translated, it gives CASSQAYNRGTDTQYY.

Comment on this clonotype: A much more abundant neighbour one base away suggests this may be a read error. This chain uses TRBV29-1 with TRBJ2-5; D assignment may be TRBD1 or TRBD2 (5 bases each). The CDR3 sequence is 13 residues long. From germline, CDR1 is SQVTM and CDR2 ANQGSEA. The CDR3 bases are TGCAGCGTTGATGAGGGGCAGGGAGAGATCCAGTACTTC. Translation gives CSVDEGQGEIQYF.

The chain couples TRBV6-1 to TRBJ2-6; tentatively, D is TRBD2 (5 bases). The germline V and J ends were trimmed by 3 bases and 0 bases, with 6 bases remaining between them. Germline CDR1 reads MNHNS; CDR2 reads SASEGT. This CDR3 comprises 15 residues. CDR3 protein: CASSEGSSGANVLTF. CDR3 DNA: TGTGCCAGCAGTGAGGGGAGCTCTGGGGCCAACGTCCTGACTTTC.

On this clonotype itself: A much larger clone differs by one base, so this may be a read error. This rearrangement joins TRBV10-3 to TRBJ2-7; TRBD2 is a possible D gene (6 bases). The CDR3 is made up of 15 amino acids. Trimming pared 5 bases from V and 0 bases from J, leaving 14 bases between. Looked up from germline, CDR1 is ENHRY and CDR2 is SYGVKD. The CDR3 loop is CAISISLGGSYEQYF. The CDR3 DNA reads TGTGCCATCAGTATCTCTTTGGGGGGCTCCTACGAGCAGTACTTC.

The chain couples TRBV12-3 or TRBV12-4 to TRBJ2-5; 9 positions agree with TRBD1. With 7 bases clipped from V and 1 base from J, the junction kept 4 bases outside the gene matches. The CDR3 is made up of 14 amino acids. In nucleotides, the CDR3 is TGTGCCAGCACCGAACAGGGGGCCCAAGAGACCCAGTACTTC. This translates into CASTEQGAQETQYF.